A selection of T cell receptor beta chains follows, all from one sample in a study of vaccination effects on CD4 cells after COVID-19. Sequencing used immunoSEQ multiplex PCR; TCRdb keeps in-frame clones, though not all of them. The sample includes tens of thousands of clones, roughly four fifths of them seen just once. Their target antigens are unknown. The source material was CD4+ T cells from PBMCs cultured with HCoV-NL63 spike peptides, sampled before COVID-19 vaccination. Every receptor here comes from a human donor who received a COVID-19 vaccine. CDR3s include the opening cysteine and the closing phenylalanine or tryptophan.

j_gene: TRBJ1-6; v_gene: TRBV2; CDR3aa: CASSEGGPGGKDSPLHF
j_gene: TRBJ2-3; v_gene: TRBV7-9; CDR3aa: CASSFEADTQYF
j_gene: TRBJ2-3; v_gene: TRBV4-3; CDR3aa: CASSQERGAPPDTQYF
j_gene: TRBJ1-6; v_gene: TRBV6-2/TRBV6-3; CDR3aa: CASSSTQLGDSPLHF
j_gene: TRBJ2-1; v_gene: TRBV27; CDR3aa: CASSPTRLVENEQFF
j_gene: TRBJ1-2; v_gene: TRBV19; CDR3aa: CASSLPDRAEGYTF
j_gene: TRBJ1-1; v_gene: TRBV5-1; CDR3aa: CASSWGTGDMNTEAFF
j_gene: TRBJ2-5; v_gene: TRBV2; CDR3aa: CASGSGGGQETQYF
j_gene: TRBJ1-6; v_gene: TRBV19; CDR3aa: CASTRTEYNSPLHF
j_gene: TRBJ2-6; v_gene: TRBV5-4; CDR3aa: CASSRTGTEANVLTF
j_gene: TRBJ2-5; v_gene: TRBV4-1; CDR3aa: CASSQGHSGGLQETQYF
j_gene: TRBJ1-3; v_gene: TRBV5-6; CDR3aa: CASSFYGGGSGNTIYF
j_gene: TRBJ1-1; v_gene: TRBV5-1; CDR3aa: CASSADSWNTEAFF
j_gene: TRBJ2-1; v_gene: TRBV6-5; CDR3aa: CASFLDRIIYNEQFF
j_gene: TRBJ1-2; v_gene: TRBV7-2; CDR3aa: CASSEGQGMAAYGYTF
j_gene: TRBJ1-3; v_gene: TRBV2; CDR3aa: CASSGQGRGNTIYF
j_gene: TRBJ2-4; v_gene: TRBV7-2; CDR3aa: CASSLEGTPQGTKNIQYF
j_gene: TRBJ1-1; v_gene: TRBV4-3; CDR3aa: CASSQATGTEAFF
j_gene: TRBJ2-5; v_gene: TRBV29-1; CDR3aa: CSVVRSTGETQYF